Sequencing of this T cell receptor (beta chain) was carried out in a study of technical replicates of blood from a handful of donors. Repertoires were generated with immunoSEQ multiplex PCR, while TCRdb's copy carries only in-frame clones and drops some. The data show about 76,000 clones, around nine tenths seen once. With 5 bases removed from V and 3 bases from J, the gap between germline ends came to 10 bases. CDR1 and CDR2 (germline): SEHNR, FQNEAQ (reference sequence). This CDR3 is 13 amino acids long. The sample comprised T cells isolated from PBMCs. This rearrangement joins TRBV7-9 to TRBJ1-1, with D tentatively TRBD1 (6 bases). The sequence derives from a human donor in good health. The CDR3 DNA sequence: TGTGCCAGCAGCCAAGGGGGTTACACTGAAGCTTTCTTT. Translated: CASSQGGYTEAFF. Supplemented by reference TRBV7-9 and TRBJ1-1, the full variable domain reads DTGVSQNPRHKITKRGQNVTFRCDPISEHNRLYWYRQTLGQGPEFLTYFQNEAQLEKSRLLSDRFSAERPKGSFSTLEIQRTEQGDSAMYLCASSQGGYTEAFFGQGTRLTVV.